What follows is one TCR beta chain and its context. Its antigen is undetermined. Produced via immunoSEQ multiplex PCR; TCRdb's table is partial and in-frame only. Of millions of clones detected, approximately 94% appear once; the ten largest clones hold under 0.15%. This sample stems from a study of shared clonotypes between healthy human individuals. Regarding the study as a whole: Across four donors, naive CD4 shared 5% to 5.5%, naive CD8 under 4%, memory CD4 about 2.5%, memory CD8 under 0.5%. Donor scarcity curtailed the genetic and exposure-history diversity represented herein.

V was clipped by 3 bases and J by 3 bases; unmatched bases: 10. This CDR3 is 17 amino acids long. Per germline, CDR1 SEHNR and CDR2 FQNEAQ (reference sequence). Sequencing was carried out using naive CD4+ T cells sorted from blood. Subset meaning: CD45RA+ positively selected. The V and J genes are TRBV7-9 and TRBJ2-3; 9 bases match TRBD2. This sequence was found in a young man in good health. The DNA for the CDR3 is TGTGCCAGCAGCTTTCAGAGCGGGAGGAGCTTAACAGATACGCAGTATTTT. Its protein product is CASSFQSGRSLTDTQYF.